One sample yielded the 32 T cell receptor beta chains listed below, sequenced in a study of cytomegalovirus exposure and HLA in healthy donors. The assay was immunoSEQ multiplex PCR, and TCRdb's table has in-frame clones only and misses some. The sample contains approximately 98,000 clones, roughly 88% of which appear only once. The specimen was PBMCs. These receptors came from a woman aged 18-29 years in good health and CMV-seronegative.

The chain uses TRBV2 and TRBJ2-1; 8 bases match TRBD1. The V and J ends lost 7 bases and 6 bases, in that order; junction bases with no gene match: 14. Germline CDR1 and CDR2: SNHLY and FYNNEI. The CDR3 consists of 16 residues. The CDR3 spells CASTTRGQGAINEQFF. The CDR3 coding sequence is TGTGCCAGCACTACCCGGGGGCAGGGGGCAATCAATGAGCAGTTCTTC.

This chain joins TRBV6-6 and TRBJ2-1; the D gene is possibly TRBD1 (5 bases). The V gene lost 2 bases and the J gene lost 6 bases, with 17 bases spanning the gap. The CDR3 spans 16 residues. The V gene's germline CDR1 is MNHNY and CDR2 SVGAGI (reference sequence). The CDR3 DNA is TGTGCCAGCAGTTACCGCCCAGGGCGAGAAGGCAATGAGCAGTTCTTC. Its translation is CASSYRPGREGNEQFF.

V gene TRBV6-1 combines with J gene TRBJ2-7, with a tentative D call TRBD1 (6 bases). Germline CDR1 is MNHNS and CDR2 is SASEGT. The germline V and J ends were trimmed by 1 base and 2 bases, with 9 bases remaining between them. This CDR3 has 14 amino acids. The CDR3 DNA is TGTGCCAGCAGTGAAGGGGCAGGGGCCTACGAGCAGTACTTC. This encodes CASSEGAGAYEQYF.

The chain couples TRBV5-8 to TRBJ2-7; 7 positions agree with TRBD2. Germline lookup yields CDR1 SGHTS and CDR2 YDEGEE. The CDR3 is 13 amino acids. V was pared by 3 bases and J by 4 bases, with 4 bases of the junction left unmatched. CDR3: CASSWGGRYEQYF. CDR3 DNA: TGTGCCAGCAGCTGGGGGGGACGATACGAGCAGTACTTC.

This chain connects TRBV27 to TRBJ1-1; D not resolved. The CDR3 is 15 residues long. Germline CDR1 and CDR2: MNHEY and SMNVEV (reference sequence). V gave up 3 bases and J gave up 1 base, with 12 bases separating them. The DNA for the CDR3 is TGTGCCAGCAGTTTGTTATCCGCGTCGAACACTGAAGCTTTCTTT. It is translated as CASSLLSASNTEAFF.

The V and J genes are TRBV27 and TRBJ2-7; 7 bases agree with TRBD1. The CDR3 is 13 residues long. V lost 2 bases, J lost 5 bases, and 3 bases stayed unmatched. Germline V CDR1 and CDR2: MNHEY, SMNVEV (reference sequence). Here the CDR3 reads CASSLSQGDEQYF. DNA of the CDR3: TGTGCCAGCAGTTTAAGTCAGGGGGACGAGCAGTACTTC.

The chain couples TRBV15 to TRBJ2-2, with D possibly matching TRBD2 (5 bases). Germline CDR1 is LNHNV and CDR2 is YYDKDF (reference sequence). The CDR3 sequence is 16 residues long. Deletions cut 0 bases from V and 7 bases from J, with 15 bases between. The DNA for the CDR3 is TGTGCCACCAGCAGAGATAGGGCGGGTCGGGACGGGGAGCTGTTTTTT. Protein sequence: CATSRDRAGRDGELFF.

The V call is TRBV10-1, the J call TRBJ2-3; 7 bases match TRBD2. V was pared by 3 bases and J by 3 bases, with 3 bases of the junction left unmatched. The CDR3 length is 14 residues. In germline, CDR1 is WNHNN, CDR2 SYGVQD (reference sequence). CDR3 DNA: TGCGCCAGCAGTGATAACGGGGGGACAGATACGCAGTATTTT. It encodes CASSDNGGTDTQYF.

The J gene is TRBJ2-3, the V gene TRBV2; 7 nucleotides agree with TRBD2. Germline loops: CDR1 SNHLY, CDR2 FYNNEI. The length of the CDR3 is 15 residues. V was clipped by 3 bases and J by 4 bases; unmatched bases: 7. CDR3 bases: TGTGCCAGCAGTGATCGCGGGGGATCGGCAGATACGCAGTATTTT. Protein: CASSDRGGSADTQYF.

The chain uses TRBV15 and TRBJ2-3, with unresolved D. The CDR3 loop spans 14 amino acids. V lost 1 base and J 1 base, leaving 6 bases between the germline ends. Germline lookup yields CDR1 LNHNV and CDR2 YYDKDF (reference sequence). The CDR3 region is CATSRAGRTDTQYF. The CDR3 DNA is TGTGCCACCAGCAGAGCTGGGCGCACAGATACGCAGTATTTT.

This clone was found once. This sequence joins TRBV27 and TRBJ2-3; D is unresolved. Germline loops: CDR1 MNHEY, CDR2 SMNVEV (reference sequence). The CDR3 length is 11 residues. V lost 6 bases to trimming and J lost 2 bases, with 3 bases between them. CDR3 nucleotides: TGTGCCAGCAGGGCCACAGATACGCAGTATTTT. It encodes CASRATDTQYF.

Concerning this clone: This sample also contains other DNA sequences that code for the same CDR3. The chain couples TRBV9 to TRBJ1-1, with D possibly being TRBD1 (5 bases). Germline CDR1 is SGDLS and CDR2 is YYNGEE. V shed 2 bases and J shed 5 bases, with 7 bases lying between them. The CDR3 has 12 amino acids. CDR3 bases: TGTGCCAGCAGCGTCGGGGGAACTGAAGCTTTCTTT. Its protein product is CASSVGGTEAFF.

V is TRBV27 and J is TRBJ2-3; 10 bases line up with TRBD2. The length of the CDR3 is 17 residues. With V trimmed by 5 bases and J by 6 bases, 14 bases remained unmatched. Germline V gene lookup returns CDR1 MNHEY and CDR2 SMNVEV (reference sequence). CDR3 sequence: CASSTRGSGGPVDTQYF. Here the CDR3 DNA reads TGTGCCAGCAGTACCAGGGGTAGCGGGGGGCCGGTTGATACGCAGTATTTT.

This clone has only one observation. The chain couples TRBV5-1 to TRBJ2-7; 7 bases line up with TRBD1. Germline V gene data show CDR1 as SGHRS and CDR2 as YFSETQ. The V and J ends lost 7 bases and 3 bases, in that order; junction bases with no gene match: 16. This CDR3 is 16 amino acids long. CDR3 sequence (DNA): TGCGCCAGCCGAGGGGACCCGGGGACAGACTACTACGAGCAGTACTTC. It yields the protein CASRGDPGTDYYEQYF.

Points on this clone: Other DNA variants within this sample encode the same CDR3. This chain links TRBV27 with TRBJ2-7; 10 bases match TRBD1. Germline CDR1 reads MNHEY; CDR2 reads SMNVEV (reference sequence). J lost 2 bases, V lost 2 bases, and 3 bases had no gene match. This CDR3 has 15 residues. The CDR3 DNA is TGTGCCAGCAGTTTACGGGACAGGGGTACCTACGAGCAGTACTTC. Its protein product is CASSLRDRGTYEQYF.

The chain recombines TRBV7-9 with TRBJ1-6; unclear D gene. Trimming removed 6 bases from V and 5 bases from J, with 5 bases in between. Germline V CDR1 and CDR2: SEHNR, FQNEAQ (reference sequence). The CDR3 totals 12 residues. The CDR3 region is CASSTNNSPLHF. CDR3 DNA: TGTGCCAGCAGTACAAATAATTCACCCCTCCACTTT.

This clone was observed once. The chain employs TRBV9 and TRBJ1-3, with D possibly TRBD1 on 5 matching bases. V lost 4 bases and J lost 0, with 17 bases in between. This CDR3 is built from 17 residues. Germline V gene sequence: CDR1 SGDLS, CDR2 YYNGEE. The CDR3 here is CASSYEGGTLSGNTIYF. The CDR3 region has the DNA TGTGCCAGCAGCTACGAGGGAGGGACCCTCTCTGGAAACACCATATATTTT.

J is TRBJ1-5 and V is TRBV19; TRBD1 agrees at 11 bases. The CDR3 is 13 residues long. CDR1 is LNHDA and CDR2 is SQIVND in the germline V gene (reference sequence). J was trimmed by 4 bases and V by 8 bases; bases with no gene match: 1. The DNA of the CDR3 is TGTGCCAGTTGGGACAGGGGGAATCAGCCCCAGCATTTT. As protein: CASWDRGNQPQHF.

The count of this clone is one. The V call is TRBV7-2, the J call TRBJ1-6, with TRBD1 as a possible D gene (5 bases). Germline V gene lookup returns CDR1 SGHTA and CDR2 FQGNSA. The CDR3 has 13 residues. Trimming shortened V by 5 bases and J by 6 bases, and 8 bases separated the two germline ends. Written as DNA, the CDR3 is TGTGCCAGCAGCGCGGGGCCTAATTCACCCCTCCACTTT. It encodes CASSAGPNSPLHF.

This chain uses TRBV9 with TRBJ2-1; D possibly corresponds to TRBD2 (7 bases). Germline CDR1 and CDR2: SGDLS and YYNGEE. V lost 3 bases and J lost 10, with 11 bases in between. The CDR3 contains 12 residues. In nucleotides, the CDR3 is TGTGCCAGCAGCGAGGGGGGGCGGGAGCAGTTCTTC. Translated, it gives CASSEGGREQFF.

The CDR3 protein is CAWNPGTVNEKLFF. CDR3 nucleotide sequence: TGTGCCTGGAATCCCGGGACAGTTAATGAAAAACTGTTTTTT. J is TRBJ1-4 and V is TRBV30, with TRBD1 identical over 7 bases. The CDR3 covers 14 residues. The ends lost 4 bases at V and 4 bases at J; junction bases unmatched: 6. The germline CDR1 and CDR2 sequences are GTSNPN and SVGIG (reference sequence).

In this sample, this clone turned up once. The CDR3 sequence is CASSYTGTHEQYF. CDR3 nucleotides: TGTGCCAGCAGTTACACAGGTACCCACGAGCAGTACTTC. The rearrangement joins TRBV6-5 to TRBJ2-7; a possible D gene is TRBD1 (5 bases). CDR3 size: 13 residues. V was pared by 2 bases and J by 5 bases, with 10 bases between. Per germline, CDR1 MNHEY and CDR2 SVGAGI.

The V gene is TRBV6-5, the J gene TRBJ1-1, with 8 bases aligning to TRBD1. In germline, CDR1 is MNHEY, CDR2 SVGAGI. The CDR3 spans 14 residues. V lost 0 bases, J lost 10 bases, and 7 bases stayed unmatched. In DNA form, the CDR3 reads TGTGCCAGCAGTTACTCGGCAGGGGGCGCGTCAGCTTTCTTT. Translation: CASSYSAGGASAFF.

The V and J genes are TRBV13 and TRBJ2-7; the match to TRBD1 covers 9 bases. Per germline, CDR1 PRHDT and CDR2 FYEKMQ (reference sequence). The CDR3 extends over 15 amino acids. V shed 5 bases and J 1 base; nucleotides not matched to a gene: 6. This chain's CDR3 is CASSNVGTGSYEQYF. The CDR3 DNA reads TGTGCCAGCAGCAACGTCGGGACAGGGTCCTACGAGCAGTACTTC.

This sequence joins TRBV4-2 and TRBJ2-3; 12 positions match TRBD2. The CDR3 length is 16 residues. The germline gives CDR1 LGHNA, CDR2 YNFKEQ. J gave up 1 base and V 1 base, and 0 bases lay outside the gene matches. The CDR3 is CASSQGLAGGTDTQYF. In DNA, the CDR3 is TGTGCCAGCAGCCAAGGACTAGCGGGGGGCACAGATACGCAGTATTTT.

The chain's CDR3 is CASGLGLGEQFF. CDR3 nucleotides: TGTGCTAGTGGCTTAGGACTAGGAGAGCAGTTCTTC. V and J are TRBV12-5 and TRBJ2-1; TRBD2 matches 7 bases. This CDR3 contains 12 residues. CDR1 and CDR2 (germline): LGHNT, FRNRAP. V shed 6 bases and J 10 bases; nucleotides not matched to a gene: 6.

The chain uses TRBV5-1 and TRBJ2-2, with 11 positions matching TRBD2. Germline V gene data show CDR1 as SGHRS and CDR2 as YFSETQ. The CDR3 contains 18 residues. Losses at the gene ends were 1 base for V and 0 bases for J; bases not matched to a gene: 5. CDR3 protein: CASSLPPSGGSNTGELFF. DNA of the CDR3: TGCGCCAGCAGCTTGCCGCCTAGCGGGGGGTCGAACACCGGGGAGCTGTTTTTT.

This chain uses TRBV5-1 with TRBJ1-1, with D possibly matching TRBD1 (5 bases). With 4 bases removed from V and 8 bases from J, the gap between germline ends came to 12 bases. Germline values: CDR1 SGHRS, CDR2 YFSETQ. The CDR3 runs 12 residues. The CDR3 protein is CASSLGGIEAFF. CDR3 sequence (DNA): TGCGCCAGCAGCCTTGGGGGGATCGAAGCTTTCTTT.

V and J are TRBV19 and TRBJ1-2; 7 nucleotides align to TRBD1. The CDR3 sequence is 16 residues long. Germline V CDR1 and CDR2: LNHDA, SQIVND (reference sequence). The V segment lost 4 bases and the J segment 0 bases; nucleotides outside the gene matches: 8. Here the CDR3 DNA reads TGTGCCAGTAGTACTCAACAGGGGAGTCCTAACTATGGCTACACCTTC. Protein sequence: CASSTQQGSPNYGYTF.

The chain combines TRBV28 with TRBJ2-6; a weak D match, TRBD2 (5 bases). CDR3 size: 16 residues. Germline CDR1 and CDR2: MDHEN and SYDVKM. V was pared by 5 bases and J by 3 bases, with 14 bases between. In nucleotides, the CDR3 is TGTGCCAGCAGTCTCACCCGGGAAGTTGGGGCCAACGTCCTGACTTTC. It translates to CASSLTREVGANVLTF.

The table lists this clone with a few counts. The chain employs TRBV9 and TRBJ1-6, with 8 bases that match TRBD1. V was clipped by 5 bases and J by 8 bases; unmatched bases: 15. Looked up from germline, CDR1 is SGDLS and CDR2 is YYNGEE. This CDR3 is built from 17 residues. CDR3 residues: CASSATGASNLYSPLHF. The CDR3 region has the DNA TGTGCCAGCAGTGCGACAGGGGCGTCTAACCTGTATTCACCCCTCCACTTT.

This rearrangement joins TRBV7-3 to TRBJ2-1; 9 bases are shared with TRBD2. This CDR3 contains 18 residues. V trimming: 0 bases; J trimming: 0 bases; junction bases outside the gene matches: 6. CDR1 and CDR2 from the germline V gene are SGHTA and FQGTGA. CDR3 region: CASSLTASGASSYNEQFF. DNA for the CDR3: TGTGCCAGCAGCTTAACCGCTAGCGGGGCGAGCTCCTACAATGAGCAGTTCTTC.